The 10 T cell receptor beta chains in this list originate from one sample, sequenced in a study of Ad26.COV2.S vaccination and SARS-CoV-2 variants. This table comes from immunoSEQ multiplex PCR, and its TCRdb copy is limited to in-frame clones, with some not included. The sample lists approximately 140,000 clones, 86% occurring once. The starting material was peripheral blood, obtained after recovery from COVID-19. These receptors came from a human donor who had recovered from COVID-19.

The chain carries TRBV6-2 or TRBV6-3 and TRBJ1-2, with 8 bases aligning to TRBD1. This CDR3 is built from 14 residues. Germline CDR1 and CDR2: MNHEY and SVGEGT. Unmatched junction bases numbered 10, after V lost 5 bases and J lost 8 bases. CDR3 bases: TGTGCCAGCAGTCCGAATTCAGGGGGCCAGGGCTACACCTTC. Its protein product is CASSPNSGGQGYTF.

This clone came up once. The J gene is TRBJ2-7, the V gene TRBV14, with 7 bases aligning to TRBD2. The CDR3 extends over 14 amino acids. V dropped 1 base and J dropped 5; count of bases not matched to a gene: 5. Germline V lookup: CDR1 SGHDN, CDR2 FVKESK. CDR3 sequence reads: CASSQAGGRDEQYF. As DNA, the CDR3 is TGTGCCAGCAGCCAAGCGGGAGGTAGGGACGAGCAGTACTTC.

The rearrangement uses TRBV30 and TRBJ1-2; D call uncertain. Per the germline V gene, CDR1 is GTSNPN and CDR2 is SVGIG (reference sequence). CDR3 length: 11 residues. The V end lost 0 bases, the J end lost 9 bases, and 8 bases lay between the germline ends. CDR3 in amino acids: CAWSVTGSYTF. In DNA form, the CDR3 reads TGTGCCTGGAGTGTAACGGGGAGCTACACCTTC.

V usage is TRBV2 and J usage is TRBJ1-1; perhaps TRBD1 as D (5 bases). The CDR3 sequence is 15 residues long. Germline V CDR1 and CDR2: SNHLY, FYNNEI. V was trimmed by 6 bases and J by 1 base, leaving 15 bases between them. CDR3 coding DNA: TGTGCCAGCAGGGTCCCGGGACGGTCGAACACTGAAGCTTTCTTT. This sequence encodes CASRVPGRSNTEAFF.

The CDR3 nucleotides read TGTGCCAGCAACGGGTTTGTGTCTACGGAGACCCAGTACTTC. Protein product: CASNGFVSTETQYF. The V and J genes are TRBV2 and TRBJ2-5; D uncertain. There are 14 residues in the CDR3. V lost 7 bases to trimming and J lost 5 bases, with 17 bases between them. CDR1 and CDR2 from the germline V gene are SNHLY and FYNNEI.

The V call is TRBV4-3, the J call TRBJ1-3, with D unclear. V was trimmed by 1 base and J by 0 bases, leaving 10 bases between them. CDR1 is LGHNA, CDR2 YSLEER, per germline. This CDR3 comprises 16 residues. CDR3 residues: CASSQAWPSSGNTIYF. The CDR3 region has the DNA TGCGCCAGCAGCCAAGCTTGGCCAAGCTCTGGAAACACCATATATTTT.

The chain employs TRBV9 and TRBJ1-2; D unresolved. The ends were cut back, 7 bases at V and 8 bases at J, with 27 bases in the middle. This CDR3 has 16 residues. Germline-derived CDR1 and CDR2 are SGDLS and YYNGEE. CDR3 nucleotides: TGTGCCAGCGCGAAGGGCGGGGAGGCGGCGCGGAAGGGCTACACCTTC. This sequence encodes CASAKGGEAARKGYTF.

The rearrangement joins TRBV2 to TRBJ2-3; possible D gene TRBD2, 5 bases. Germline assignment: CDR1 SNHLY and CDR2 FYNNEI. V lost 3 bases and J lost 4, with 17 bases in between. This CDR3 is 16 amino acids long. CDR3 coding DNA: TGTGCCAGCAGTGACTTTACACCCGGGGTCCCAGATACGCAGTATTTT. Its translation: CASSDFTPGVPDTQYF.

This chain links TRBV9 with TRBJ2-5, with D unresolved. V gave up 0 bases and J gave up 3 bases, with 6 bases separating them. Germline V CDR1 and CDR2: SGDLS, YYNGEE. The CDR3 loop spans 13 amino acids. The DNA of the CDR3 is TGTGCCAGCAGCGTAGTAGGGAAAGAGACCCAGTACTTC. It is translated as CASSVVGKETQYF.

V is TRBV29-1 and J is TRBJ1-1, with 8 positions matching TRBD1. The CDR3 covers 12 residues. Germline assignment: CDR1 SQVTM and CDR2 ANQGSEA. Unmatched junction bases numbered 5, after V lost 6 bases and J lost 5 bases. The chain's CDR3 is CSVRDRQTEAFF. Written as DNA, the CDR3 is TGCAGCGTACGGGACAGGCAAACTGAAGCTTTCTTT.